This T cell receptor (beta chain) was sequenced in a study of blood T cells in healthy people across ages. A sample-barcoded 5' primer and a J-beta primer mix were used in a second PCR of roughly 7 to 11 cycles. Tagging of each cDNA molecule was performed by a template-switch adaptor with 12 random nucleotides. MiXCR, applied by TCRdb to the 5' RACE reads, yields one record per CDR3 protein. Of some 930,000 distinct CDR3 sequences in the sample, about 29% were seen once. Looked up from germline, CDR1 is SEHNR and CDR2 is FQNEAQ (reference sequence). The CDR3 is made up of 15 amino acids. Trimming left V 1 base short and J 9 bases short, with 18 bases between. The count of this clonotype is one. Each donor had roughly 10 milliliters of peripheral blood drawn. This same sample was also taken into another study, of T cells of mothers and their children.

The source material was blood. This TCR was sampled from a woman in her thirties or forties in good health. The chain joins TRBV7-9 to TRBJ1-2; D is unclear. The DNA for the CDR3 is TGTGCCAGCAGCTTAGGCCAGCTTATCTCTTCGAGCTACACCTTC. It encodes CASSLGQLISSSYTF.